One sample yielded the 13 T cell receptor beta chains listed below, sequenced in a study of regulatory T cells in long-lasting Graves disease. Time point in this sample: newly diagnosed GD, antithyroid drugs for less than 3 months. Extracted PBMC RNA gave rise to the TCR library. With iRepertoire HTBI primers and Arm-PCR of CDR3 regions, TCR beta libraries were built. A single record per CDR3 protein comes from TCRdb applying MiXCR to the multiplex PCR reads. The sample carries some 220,000 distinct CDR3 sequences, roughly 19% recorded once. These data also formed part of another study, on T cells in Graves' hyperthyroidism and ophthalmopathy.

The specimen comprised peripheral blood mononuclear cells (PBMCs), sampled at new diagnosis, from a patient treated with antithyroid drugs. The receptors here all came from a young woman with Graves disease.

V is TRBV28 and J is TRBJ2-3; 9 bases fit TRBD2. The junction had 10 bases not matched to a gene; V was cut back by 1 base and J by 2 bases. This CDR3 is 18 amino acids long. The germline gives CDR1 MDHEN, CDR2 SYDVKM. CDR3 bases: TGTGCCAGCAGTTTATTTCGCAGCGGGAGGATCGACACAGATACGCAGTATTTT. It specifies CASSLFRSGRIDTDTQYF.

In this sample, this clonotype turned up many times. The chain has TRBV20-1 and TRBJ2-1, with TRBD2 matching over 7 bases. The length of the CDR3 is 12 residues. The germline gives CDR1 DFQATT, CDR2 SNEGSKA (reference sequence). Trimming at V came to 5 bases and at J to 6 bases, leaving 4 bases not matched to a gene. The CDR3 region has the DNA TGCAGTGCTCAGCGGACTAGCAATGAGCAGTTCTTC. Its protein is CSAQRTSNEQFF.

The rearrangement links TRBV28 to TRBJ1-2, with D uncertain. CDR3 length: 13 residues. Germline V CDR1 and CDR2: MDHEN, SYDVKM. Between the trimmed V and J ends, which lost 4 bases and 3 bases, there was a span of 9 bases. The CDR3 loop reads CASSSDTDYGYTF. The CDR3 DNA sequence: TGTGCCAGCAGTTCCGACACGGACTATGGCTACACCTTC.

This clonotype was detected many times. This sequence joins TRBV6-2 or TRBV6-3 and TRBJ1-3, with D possibly TRBD1 on 5 matching bases. Trimming left V 5 bases short and J 0 bases short, with 14 bases between. The CDR3 covers 16 residues. Germline V gene sequence: CDR1 MNHEY, CDR2 SVGEGT. This CDR3 is CASSTAGTNSGNTIYF. The CDR3 DNA follows: TGTGCCAGCAGTACCGCCGGGACTAACTCTGGAAACACCATATATTTT.

This clonotype was observed at least ten times. V gene TRBV6-5 combines with J gene TRBJ1-5; weak D call: TRBD1 (6 bases). Per germline, CDR1 MNHEY and CDR2 SVGAGI. This CDR3 contains 16 residues. The V end was cut by 4 bases, the J end by 1 base, with 14 bases between. The CDR3 DNA reads TGTGCCAGCAGTTCCCTGGGCAGGGGCAGCAATCAGCCCCAGCATTTT. This sequence encodes CASSSLGRGSNQPQHF.

This rearrangement joins TRBV20-1 to TRBJ1-2; 10 bases fit TRBD1. J gave up 4 bases and V 5 bases, and 7 bases lay outside the gene matches. The CDR3 is 14 residues long. CDR1 and CDR2 (germline): DFQATT, SNEGSKA (reference sequence). CDR3 nucleotide sequence: TGCAGTGCTGTTCCGGGACAGGGGATCTATGGCTACACCTTC. Amino acids: CSAVPGQGIYGYTF.

This clonotype occurred many times. V usage is TRBV12-3 or TRBV12-4 and J usage is TRBJ1-1; possible D gene TRBD1, 5 bases. The CDR3 length is 16 residues. V was pared by 2 bases and J by 4 bases, with 17 bases between. This chain's CDR3 is CASSLYRGGGSTEAFF. Written as DNA, the CDR3 is TGTGCCAGCAGTTTATATCGGGGGGGAGGGAGCACTGAAGCTTTCTTT.

The sample holds a few counts of this clonotype. V usage is TRBV3-1 and J usage is TRBJ2-6; a possible D gene is TRBD1 (6 bases). Trimming removed 4 bases from V and 0 bases from J, with 10 bases in between. CDR3 length: 16 residues. Germline CDR1 is LGHDT and CDR2 is YNNKEL (reference sequence). This CDR3 reads CASSPDRTSGANVLTF. The CDR3 nucleotides are TGTGCCAGCAGCCCCGACAGGACCTCTGGGGCCAACGTCCTGACTTTC.

At least ten counts were recorded for this clonotype. J is TRBJ2-1 and V is TRBV19, with TRBD2 matching over 16 bases. This CDR3 has 18 residues. Germline V gene sequence: CDR1 LNHDA, CDR2 SQIVND (reference sequence). Germline trimming cut 6 bases from V and 8 bases from J; bases unmatched to any gene: 13. The chain's CDR3 is CASSRGTSGGARADEQFF. The CDR3 region has the DNA TGTGCCAGTAGCCGCGGGACTAGCGGGGGGGCCAGAGCAGATGAGCAGTTCTTC. Variable domain in full (rest from reference TRBV19 and TRBJ2-1): DGGITQSPKYLFRKEGQNVTLSCEQNLNHDAMYWYRQDPGQGLRLIYYSQIVNDFQKGDIAEGYSVSREKKESFPLTVTSAQKNPTAFYLCASSRGTSGGARADEQFFGPGTRLTVL.

The J gene is TRBJ1-1, the V gene TRBV11-3; possible D gene TRBD1, 5 bases. Germline assignment: CDR1 SGHNT and CDR2 YENEEA. V was trimmed by 0 bases and J by 1 base, leaving 9 bases between them. This CDR3 spans 15 amino acids. In DNA, the CDR3 is TGTGCCAGCAGCTTAGATCAGGGCCAGAACACTGAAGCTTTCTTT. Residues: CASSLDQGQNTEAFF.

This clonotype has a count of ten or more. The V and J genes are TRBV11-2 and TRBJ2-1; TRBD2 agrees at 9 bases. Germline CDR1 SGHAT, CDR2 FQNNGV. The trim removed 4 bases at V and 6 bases at J, leaving 13 bases unmatched. The CDR3 is 17 residues long. CDR3 nucleotide sequence: TGTGCCAGCAGCTCACCTCGTACCGGGACTAGCAGCAATGAGCAGTTCTTC. Residues: CASSSPRTGTSSNEQFF.

The sample holds many counts of this clonotype. The chain is built from TRBV6-1 and TRBJ2-5; no reliable D call. Per the germline V gene, CDR1 is MNHNS and CDR2 is SASEGT. V gave up 6 bases and J gave up 1 base, with 15 bases separating them. The CDR3 totals 15 residues. CDR3 sequence reads: CASSLTLTLQETQYF. The CDR3 nucleotides read TGTGCCAGCAGCTTGACGCTCACCCTCCAAGAGACCCAGTACTTC.

This clonotype was seen a handful of times. This chain uses TRBV7-9 with TRBJ1-6; weak D call: TRBD1 (5 bases). Germline V lookup: CDR1 SEHNR, CDR2 FQNEAQ (reference sequence). The CDR3 loop spans 14 amino acids. The V end was cut by 2 bases, the J end by 8 bases, with 10 bases between. This chain's CDR3 is CASSLRDWDSPLHF. As DNA, the CDR3 is TGTGCCAGCAGCTTAAGGGACTGGGATTCACCCCTCCACTTT.